These 29 T cell receptor beta chains were sequenced from one sample in a study of blood T cell repertoires in COVID-19. The table came from immunoSEQ multiplex PCR; TCRdb's copy has only in-frame clones and leaves some out. The table shows around 150,000 clones, with approximately 82% occurring only once. Specimen: peripheral blood. Every receptor here comes from a man aged 55 to 70 who had recovered from COVID-19.

For this clone: The junction does not match germline at one end; this may be a read error. The V gene is TRBV7-7, the J gene TRBJ2-2; 11 positions match TRBD2. This CDR3 region has 16 residues. Germline values: CDR1 SSHAT, CDR2 FNYEAQ (reference sequence). CDR3 loop: CASSLLAGGNTGELFF. The DNA for the CDR3 is TGTGCTAGCAGCTTGCTAGCGGGAGGGAACACCGGGGAGCTGTTTTTT. Full variable domain (missing parts from reference TRBV7-7 and TRBJ2-2): GAGVSQSPRYKVTKRGQDVTLRCDPISSHATLYWYQQALGQGPEFLTYFNYEAQPDKSGLPSDRFSAERPEGSISTLTIQRTEQRDSAMYRCASSLLAGGNTGELFFGEGSRLTVL.

The CDR3 sequence is CASSPGQGTDTQYF. The CDR3 region has the DNA TGTGCCAGCAGCCCCGGACAGGGCACAGATACGCAGTATTTT. The chain recombines TRBV11-3 with TRBJ2-3, with 7 bases identical to TRBD1. Germline values: CDR1 SGHNT, CDR2 YENEEA. The CDR3 extends over 14 amino acids. The V gene end was trimmed by 5 bases and the J gene end by 1 base; junction bases not matched to a gene: 3.

The V and J genes are TRBV6-1 and TRBJ2-7, with TRBD1 identical over 7 bases. The CDR3 extends over 13 amino acids. The V segment lost 6 bases and the J segment 3 bases; nucleotides outside the gene matches: 5. Germline loops: CDR1 MNHNS, CDR2 SASEGT. For the CDR3, the DNA is TGTGCCAGCAGCCTCACAGGGGACTACGAGCAGTACTTC. This codes for CASSLTGDYEQYF.

The chain is built from TRBV5-6 and TRBJ1-1, with TRBD1 as a possible D gene (6 bases). CDR1 and CDR2 from the germline V gene are SGHDT and YYEEEE. The V end lost 6 bases, the J end lost 5 bases, and 14 bases lay between the germline ends. The CDR3 has 13 amino acids. DNA for the CDR3: TGTGCCAGCACCCTGGTGAGGGGGACTGAAGCTTTCTTT. It encodes CASTLVRGTEAFF. The full variable domain, rest sourced from reference TRBV5-6 and TRBJ1-1, is DAGVTQSPTHLIKTRGQQVTLRCSPKSGHDTVSWYQQALGQGPQFIFQYYEEEERQRGNFPDRFSGHQFPNYSSELNVNALLLGDSALYLCASTLVRGTEAFFGQGTRLTVV.

The V call is TRBV29-1, the J call TRBJ2-5, with 10 bases lining up with TRBD1. CDR3 length: 14 residues. Germline V CDR1 and CDR2: SQVTM, ANQGSEA. V lost 5 bases and J lost 5; bases outside the gene matches: 8. The CDR3 loop is CSVQGGQGWETQYF. CDR3 nucleotide sequence: TGCAGCGTTCAGGGGGGACAGGGGTGGGAGACCCAGTACTTC.

The rearrangement links TRBV30 to TRBJ2-2; tentative D call: TRBD1 (5 bases). The CDR3 has 16 amino acids. V dropped 5 bases and J dropped 4 bases, with 20 bases sitting between them. From germline, CDR1 is GTSNPN and CDR2 SVGIG (reference sequence). CDR3 nucleotide sequence: TGTGCCTGGGTTCCGATGGGGCGAGCGAGCACCGGGGAGCTGTTTTTT. Translation gives CAWVPMGRASTGELFF.

V and J are TRBV9 and TRBJ2-2, with D possibly being TRBD1 (5 bases). V lost 0 bases to trimming and J lost 0 bases, with 9 bases between them. CDR1 and CDR2 (germline): SGDLS, YYNGEE. The CDR3 totals 16 residues. The CDR3, as DNA: TGTGCCAGCAGCGTAGGGGGCGCCTCGAACACCGGGGAGCTGTTTTTT. The encoded protein is CASSVGGASNTGELFF. Full variable domain (remainder filled in from reference TRBV9 and TRBJ2-2): DSGVTQTPKHLITATGQRVTLRCSPRSGDLSVYWYQQSLDQGLQFLIQYYNGEERAKGNILERFSAQQFPDLHSELNLSSLELGDSALYFCASSVGGASNTGELFFGEGSRLTVL.

This chain joins TRBV6-5 and TRBJ2-1; 12 bases map to TRBD2. The CDR3 contains 13 residues. Germline V lookup: CDR1 MNHEY, CDR2 SVGAGI. With V trimmed by 6 bases and J by 9 bases, 3 bases remained unmatched. In DNA form, the CDR3 reads TGTGCCAGCAGGCTAGCGGGAGGGATTGAGCAGTTCTTC. Translating gives CASRLAGGIEQFF.

The rearrangement joins TRBV21-1 to TRBJ2-7; TRBD1, the D gene given by the table, was not confirmed from the DNA. TRBV21-1 is assigned pseudogene status. This CDR3 is built from 18 residues. As DNA, the CDR3 is TGTGCCAGCAGCAAACTCCCGGACAGGCGGGAATATTCCTACGAGCAGTACTTC. This translates into CASSKLPDRREYSYEQYF.

The chain couples TRBV5-1 to TRBJ1-2; D possibly corresponds to TRBD1 (5 bases). Germline CDR1 is SGHRS and CDR2 is YFSETQ. This CDR3 has 16 amino acids. V was trimmed by 5 bases and J by 2 bases, leaving 19 bases between them. CDR3 loop: CASSPQGGSRNYGYTF. The CDR3 nucleotides are TGCGCCAGCAGTCCTCAGGGCGGCAGCCGAAACTATGGCTACACCTTC.

The J gene is TRBJ2-6, the V gene TRBV28; TRBD1 agrees at 11 bases. CDR3 length: 15 residues. Germline lookup yields CDR1 MDHEN and CDR2 SYDVKM. Trimming cost V 7 bases and J 4 bases; bases outside gene matches: 3. The CDR3 bases are TGTGCCAGCAAGGGACAGGGGGACGGGGCCAACGTCCTGACTTTC. This gives the protein CASKGQGDGANVLTF.

This rearrangement joins TRBV7-2 to TRBJ2-1; no reliable D call. Germline values: CDR1 SGHTA, CDR2 FQGNSA. The CDR3 extends over 15 amino acids. Trimming pared 4 bases from V and 0 bases from J, leaving 10 bases between. In DNA, the CDR3 is TGTGCCAGCAGCTACCGCGCGCTCTCCTACAATGAGCAGTTCTTC. It is translated as CASSYRALSYNEQFF.

The V and J genes are TRBV19 and TRBJ2-3; 7 nucleotides align to TRBD2. Germline CDR1 reads LNHDA; CDR2 reads SQIVND (reference sequence). This CDR3 comprises 15 residues. V gave up 1 base and J gave up 1 base; unmatched junction bases: 2. DNA of the CDR3: TGTGCCAGTAGTATAGGCCTAGCGGGCACAGATACGCAGTATTTT. This gives the protein CASSIGLAGTDTQYF.

This sequence joins TRBV7-6 and TRBJ1-4; 7 nucleotides agree with TRBD1. The germline gives CDR1 SGHVS, CDR2 FNYEAQ. The CDR3 length is 14 residues. Unmatched junction bases numbered 5, after V lost 2 bases and J lost 8 bases. The CDR3 protein is CASSLYGTAEKLFF. CDR3 in DNA: TGTGCCAGCAGCTTATACGGGACAGCCGAAAAACTGTTTTTT.

The chain is built from TRBV5-6 and TRBJ2-3; the match to TRBD2 covers 8 bases. Unmatched junction bases numbered 7, after V lost 1 base and J lost 3 bases. The V gene's germline CDR1 is SGHDT and CDR2 YYEEEE. The CDR3 is made up of 16 amino acids. The CDR3 is CASSLLPAGETDTQYF. CDR3 sequence (DNA): TGTGCCAGCAGCTTGCTGCCAGCGGGAGAAACAGATACGCAGTATTTT.

This clone occurred a few times. J is TRBJ2-2 and V is TRBV13; 10 positions match TRBD1. This CDR3 spans 15 amino acids. V was pared by 4 bases and J by 4 bases, with 3 bases of the junction left unmatched. CDR1 PRHDT and CDR2 FYEKMQ come from the germline V gene (reference sequence). The CDR3 sequence is CASSWGQGITGELFF. CDR3 coding DNA: TGTGCCAGCAGCTGGGGACAGGGGATCACCGGGGAGCTGTTTTTT.

For the CDR3, the DNA is TGTGCCAGCAGCCGATCCCCCCCAGGGCAGCCCCAGCATTTT. As protein: CASSRSPPGQPQHF. The rearrangement joins TRBV27 to TRBJ1-5; a possible D gene is TRBD1 (5 bases). Trimming stripped 6 bases from V and 7 bases from J, with 16 bases between. This CDR3 is built from 14 residues. Germline V gives CDR1 MNHEY, CDR2 SMNVEV (reference sequence).

This clone was detected once. The chain combines TRBV4-2 with TRBJ1-2; D uncertain. V was cut by 5 bases and J by 8 bases, with 18 bases left in between. Germline V gives CDR1 LGHNA, CDR2 YNFKEQ. The CDR3 runs to 14 residues. The DNA for the CDR3 is TGTGCCAGCAGCTCACAGTTCGAGGAGCGGGGCTACACCTTC. The encoded protein is CASSSQFEERGYTF.

In the case of this clone: Additional DNA sequences in this sample encode the identical CDR3. This chain links TRBV5-6 with TRBJ2-2; no definite D call. V was pared by 1 base and J by 0 bases, with 7 bases between. Germline values: CDR1 SGHDT, CDR2 YYEEEE. This CDR3 region has 15 residues. The CDR3 DNA reads TGTGCCAGCAGCTTGTTAGCAGCGAACACCGGGGAGCTGTTTTTT. Encoded protein: CASSLLAANTGELFF.

This rearrangement joins TRBV7-3 to TRBJ2-3; a possible D gene is TRBD1 (6 bases). V was shortened by 0 bases and J by 7 bases, with 14 bases between the two germline ends. The germline V gene encodes CDR1 SGHTA and CDR2 FQGTGA. The CDR3 is made up of 15 amino acids. CDR3 protein: CASSLTQQGVNTQYF. In DNA, the CDR3 is TGTGCCAGCAGCTTAACCCAACAGGGAGTGAATACGCAGTATTTT.

This clone was detected once. This chain links TRBV2 with TRBJ2-7; D is unclear. The CDR3 spans 15 residues. CDR1 is SNHLY, CDR2 FYNNEI, per germline. Trimming cost V 0 bases and J 0 bases, with 9 bases left between them. Here the CDR3 DNA reads TGTGCCAGCAGTGAAGCGGGCTTCAGCTCCTACGAGCAGTACTTC. It is translated as CASSEAGFSSYEQYF.

The gene calls are TRBV7-2 and TRBJ2-7; a possible D gene is TRBD1 (5 bases). Germline CDR1 is SGHTA and CDR2 is FQGNSA. The CDR3 runs 16 residues. V lost 1 base and J lost 0, with 13 bases in between. The DNA of the CDR3 is TGTGCCAGCAGCTTAGGAGGAAGGGGAAGCTCCTACGAGCAGTACTTC. Amino acids: CASSLGGRGSSYEQYF.

The V and J genes are TRBV9 and TRBJ1-3; D is unclear. The ends were cut back, 3 bases at V and 0 bases at J, with 4 bases in the middle. Per germline, CDR1 SGDLS and CDR2 YYNGEE. This CDR3 is built from 13 residues. The CDR3 region has the DNA TGTGCCAGCAGCGCCTTCTCTGGAAACACCATATATTTT. The encoded protein is CASSAFSGNTIYF. The whole variable domain, filled in from reference TRBV9 and TRBJ1-3, reads DSGVTQTPKHLITATGQRVTLRCSPRSGDLSVYWYQQSLDQGLQFLIQYYNGEERAKGNILERFSAQQFPDLHSELNLSSLELGDSALYFCASSAFSGNTIYFGEGSWLTVV.

The chain uses TRBV7-2 and TRBJ1-1; D is undetermined. This CDR3 spans 14 amino acids. V was shortened by 5 bases and J by 8 bases, with 18 bases between the two germline ends. Germline V CDR1 and CDR2: SGHTA, FQGNSA. CDR3 sequence reads: CASSQLSWGEEAFF. In DNA, the CDR3 is TGTGCCAGCAGCCAACTTTCCTGGGGAGAGGAAGCTTTCTTT.

The V and J genes are TRBV28 and TRBJ1-1; D unclear. The CDR3 covers 13 residues. Germline values: CDR1 MDHEN, CDR2 SYDVKM. The ends were cut back, 4 bases at V and 1 base at J, with 7 bases in the middle. CDR3 DNA sequence: TGTGCCAGCAGTTCATTTCAGAACACTGAAGCTTTCTTT. The encoded protein is CASSSFQNTEAFF. The complete variable domain, with remaining parts taken from reference TRBV28 and TRBJ1-1, reads DVKVTQSSRYLVKRTGEKVFLECVQDMDHENMFWYRQDPGLGLRLIYFSYDVKMKEKGDIPEGYSVSREKKERFSLILESASTNQTSMYLCASSSFQNTEAFFGQGTRLTVV.

This clone was observed a single time. This chain links TRBV19 with TRBJ1-1; 10 nucleotides align to TRBD1. Germline-derived CDR1 and CDR2 are LNHDA and SQIVND (reference sequence). The CDR3 runs 14 residues. Trimming at V came to 11 bases and at J to 5 bases, leaving 11 bases not matched to a gene. As DNA, the CDR3 is TGTGCCTCATCGTCGGGACAGGGGTTGACTGAAGCTTTCTTT. Translation gives CASSSGQGLTEAFF.

This clone appeared a few times. The chain has TRBV2 and TRBJ1-4; 7 bases fit TRBD1. From germline, CDR1 is SNHLY and CDR2 FYNNEI. V lost 4 bases and J lost 7; bases outside the gene matches: 6. This CDR3 comprises 14 residues. In nucleotides, the CDR3 is TGTGCCAGCAGTGGGAGGGGGCGGAGTGAAAAACTGTTTTTT. Translated, it gives CASSGRGRSEKLFF.

This chain joins TRBV19 and TRBJ2-5; D gene unclear. Per germline, CDR1 LNHDA and CDR2 SQIVND (reference sequence). V lost 5 bases, J lost 7 bases, and 17 bases lay in between. The CDR3 loop spans 14 amino acids. The CDR3 nucleotides are TGTGCCAGTAGTCCCCTGACACGTCCTGCGACCCAGTACTTC. This sequence encodes CASSPLTRPATQYF. Variable domain in full (rest from reference TRBV19 and TRBJ2-5): DGGITQSPKYLFRKEGQNVTLSCEQNLNHDAMYWYRQDPGQGLRLIYYSQIVNDFQKGDIAEGYSVSREKKESFPLTVTSAQKNPTAFYLCASSPLTRPATQYFGPGTRLLVL.

The gene calls are TRBV9 and TRBJ2-3, with D unresolved. The germline V gene has CDR1 SGDLS and CDR2 YYNGEE. CDR3 length: 13 residues. Trimming cost V 0 bases and J 5 bases, with 7 bases left between them. CDR3 sequence (DNA): TGTGCCAGCAGCGTAGCTGGGCGAGATACGCAGTATTTT. It translates to CASSVAGRDTQYF. The complete variable domain, with remaining parts taken from reference TRBV9 and TRBJ2-3, reads DSGVTQTPKHLITATGQRVTLRCSPRSGDLSVYWYQQSLDQGLQFLIQYYNGEERAKGNILERFSAQQFPDLHSELNLSSLELGDSALYFCASSVAGRDTQYFGPGTRLTVL.